The present entry profiles one T cell receptor (beta chain) with its context. Its target is not known. Since the CDR3 does not end with the conserved phenylalanine or tryptophan, this likely comes from a read error. Germline CDR1 reads SGHAT; CDR2 reads FQNNGV. The CDR3 loop spans 11 amino acids. This sample is part of a study of tumor-infiltrating lymphocytes in primary liver carcinoma. On the study more broadly: The yield of productive TCRbeta reads per sample was roughly 3.65 to 7.5 million and was similar across tissue types.

Unsorted bulk tissue of roughly 18-32 mg yielded co-extracted RNA and DNA. None of the patients had received treatment, and all had chronic HBV infection. Study-wide points: Only about 7.5-24% of top clones appeared in all five tumor regions. Lower overlap was observed for tumor-adjacent and tumor-blood pairs relative to tumor region pairs.

Total RNA (roughly 530 ng) served as template for TCR beta cDNA synthesis primed by a constant-region primer. The TCR beta library was amplified through three nested multiplex PCR rounds in a modified ARM-PCR procedure. A C-beta reverse primer was combined with TRBV1-TRBV30 forward primers in the first two PCR rounds, and each round had approximately 9 cycles. Each CDR3 protein is one row after TCRdb ran MiXCR on the multiplex PCR reads. The repertoire holds about 74,000 distinct CDR3 sequences, roughly three quarters seen once, with around 30% in the top ten. This chain links TRBV11-2 with TRBJ1-6; D gene ambiguous. The source of this sequence is a man aged 35-49 years with primary liver carcinoma and hepatitis B virus infection. The sample comprised liver tumor tissue from sampling region 4. Subset in this sample: tumor region T4, right-lateral pole. In nucleotides, the CDR3 is TGTGCCAGCGGCTTGGAATCACCCCTCCACATT. Translating gives CASGLESPLHI.